The present T cell receptor beta chain was sequenced within a study of T cells in Graves' hyperthyroidism and ophthalmopathy. It was RNA transcripts that yielded the amplified TCR beta CDR3 regions. Initially, a first-round RT-PCR of the TCR CDR3 employed the HTBI primer set. TCRdb processed the multiplex PCR reads anew with MiXCR; each CDR3 protein has one entry. The data contain 560,000 or so distinct CDR3 sequences, about 43% of them seen just once; the ten biggest clones take up 8.2%. This clonotype came up a few times. Its antigen is not identified. This CDR3 is 14 amino acids long. The V gene end was trimmed by 5 bases and the J gene end by 8 bases; junction bases not matched to a gene: 8. Study-level results: From stable hyperthyroidism, ophthalmopathy was set apart by a 13 V-J model.

Exclusions: uncontrolled infection, other autoimmune disease, pregnancy, lactation. The chain employs TRBV12-3 or TRBV12-4 and TRBJ1-2; 10 bases map to TRBD1. Material for sequencing was peripheral blood or thyroid tissue (not recorded which). The clonotype comes from a woman in her late teens or twenties with Graves' hyperthyroidism. The CDR3 sequence is CASSKYGQGDGYTF. The CDR3 DNA reads TGTGCCAGCAGTAAATACGGACAGGGGGACGGCTACACCTTC.